This T cell receptor (beta chain) was retrieved from a study of blood T cell repertoires in COVID-19. Study summary: Collection of acute and convalescent COVID-19 samples took place in the United States, Italy and Spain. PBMCs, B-cell-depleted T cells, or T cells were the source of the cDNA or gDNA that made up the material.

Per the authors' pipeline: Nucleated cell counts were estimated from reference gene primer amplification. TCRdb keeps only in-frame clones here, not all; method: immunoSEQ multiplex PCR. That table is the source of V, J and clone size, and D and trimming were worked out from the DNA. The sample lists around 100,000 clones, approximately 85% occurring once. Germline loops: CDR1 MNHEY, CDR2 SVGAGI. V was pared by 6 bases and J by 0 bases, with 14 bases between. This CDR3 has 15 residues. The sequence derives from a human donor in a cohort sampled during active COVID-19. V and J are TRBV6-5 and TRBJ2-5; D is perhaps TRBD2 (5 bases). What was sequenced was peripheral blood. CDR3 region: CASRLYTRYQETQYF. For the CDR3, the DNA is TGTGCCAGCAGACTTTATACTAGGTACCAAGAGACCCAGTACTTC.